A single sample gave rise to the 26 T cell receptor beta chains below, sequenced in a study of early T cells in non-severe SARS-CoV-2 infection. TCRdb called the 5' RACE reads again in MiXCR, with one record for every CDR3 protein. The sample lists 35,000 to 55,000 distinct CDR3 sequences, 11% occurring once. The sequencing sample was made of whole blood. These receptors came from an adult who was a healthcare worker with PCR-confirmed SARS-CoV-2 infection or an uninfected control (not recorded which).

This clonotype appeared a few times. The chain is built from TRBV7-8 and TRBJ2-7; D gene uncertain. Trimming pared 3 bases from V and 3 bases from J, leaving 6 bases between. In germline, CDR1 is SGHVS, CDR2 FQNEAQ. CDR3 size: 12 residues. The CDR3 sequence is CASSFQIYEQYF. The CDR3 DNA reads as TGTGCCAGCAGCTTCCAAATCTACGAGCAGTACTTC.

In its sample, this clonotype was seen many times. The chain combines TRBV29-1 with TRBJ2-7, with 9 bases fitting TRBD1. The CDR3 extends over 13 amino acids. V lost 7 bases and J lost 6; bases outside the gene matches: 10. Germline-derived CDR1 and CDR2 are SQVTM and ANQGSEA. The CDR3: CSGTGTGTLEQYF. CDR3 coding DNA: TGCAGCGGGACCGGGACAGGGACCCTCGAGCAGTACTTC.

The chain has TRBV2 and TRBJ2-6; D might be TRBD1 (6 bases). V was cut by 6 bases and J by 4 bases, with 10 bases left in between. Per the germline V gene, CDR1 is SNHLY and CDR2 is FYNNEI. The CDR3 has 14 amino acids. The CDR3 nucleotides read TGTGCCAGCAGACAGGGCTCCGGGGCCAACGTCCTGACTTTC. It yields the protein CASRQGSGANVLTF.

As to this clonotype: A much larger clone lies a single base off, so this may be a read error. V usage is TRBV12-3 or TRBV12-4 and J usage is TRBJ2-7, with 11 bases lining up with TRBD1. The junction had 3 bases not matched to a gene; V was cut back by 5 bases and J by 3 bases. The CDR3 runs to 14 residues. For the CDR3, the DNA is TGTGCCAGCAGTCCCGGGACAGGGGGCTACGAGCAGTACTTC. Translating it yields CASSPGTGGYEQYF.

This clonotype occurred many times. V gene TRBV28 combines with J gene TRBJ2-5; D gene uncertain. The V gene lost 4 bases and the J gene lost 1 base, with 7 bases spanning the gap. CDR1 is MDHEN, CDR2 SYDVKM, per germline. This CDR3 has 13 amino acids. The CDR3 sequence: CASSYNRQETQYF. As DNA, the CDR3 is TGTGCCAGCAGTTACAACCGCCAAGAGACCCAGTACTTC.

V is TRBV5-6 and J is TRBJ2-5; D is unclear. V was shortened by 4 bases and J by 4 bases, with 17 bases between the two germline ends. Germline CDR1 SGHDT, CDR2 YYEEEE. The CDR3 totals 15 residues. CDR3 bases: TGTGCCAGCAGCCCCCAAACAGTACCCGGAGAGACCCAGTACTTC. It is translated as CASSPQTVPGETQYF. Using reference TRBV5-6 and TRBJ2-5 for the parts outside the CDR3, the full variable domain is DAGVTQSPTHLIKTRGQQVTLRCSPKSGHDTVSWYQQALGQGPQFIFQYYEEEERQRGNFPDRFSGHQFPNYSSELNVNALLLGDSALYLCASSPQTVPGETQYFGPGTRLLVL.

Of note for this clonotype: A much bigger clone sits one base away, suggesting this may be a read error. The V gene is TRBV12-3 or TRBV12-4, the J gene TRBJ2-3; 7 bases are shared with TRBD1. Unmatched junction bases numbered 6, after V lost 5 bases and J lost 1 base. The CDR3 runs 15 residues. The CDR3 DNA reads TGTGCCAGCAGTCACGGACAGGCTTGCACAGATACGCAGTATTTT. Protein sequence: CASSHGQACTDTQYF.

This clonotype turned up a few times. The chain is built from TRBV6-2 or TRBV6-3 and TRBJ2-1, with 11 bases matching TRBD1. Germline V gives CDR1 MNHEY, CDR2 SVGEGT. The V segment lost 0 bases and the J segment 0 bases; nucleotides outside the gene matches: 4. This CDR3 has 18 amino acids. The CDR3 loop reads CASSYSAGTGGSYNEQFF. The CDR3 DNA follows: TGTGCCAGCAGTTACTCGGCCGGGACAGGGGGCTCCTACAATGAGCAGTTCTTC.

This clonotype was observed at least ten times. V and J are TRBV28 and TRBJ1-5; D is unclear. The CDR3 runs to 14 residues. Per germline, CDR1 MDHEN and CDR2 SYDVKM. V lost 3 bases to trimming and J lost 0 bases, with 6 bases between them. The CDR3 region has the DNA TGTGCCAGCAGTTTTGGGAATAGCAATCAGCCCCAGCATTTT. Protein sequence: CASSFGNSNQPQHF.

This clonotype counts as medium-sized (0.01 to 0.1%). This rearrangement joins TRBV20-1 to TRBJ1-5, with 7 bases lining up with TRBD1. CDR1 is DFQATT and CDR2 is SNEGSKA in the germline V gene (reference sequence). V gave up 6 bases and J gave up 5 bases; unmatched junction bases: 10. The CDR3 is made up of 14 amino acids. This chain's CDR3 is CSASTGSLHQPQHF. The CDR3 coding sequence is TGCAGTGCATCGACAGGGTCACTTCATCAGCCCCAGCATTTT.

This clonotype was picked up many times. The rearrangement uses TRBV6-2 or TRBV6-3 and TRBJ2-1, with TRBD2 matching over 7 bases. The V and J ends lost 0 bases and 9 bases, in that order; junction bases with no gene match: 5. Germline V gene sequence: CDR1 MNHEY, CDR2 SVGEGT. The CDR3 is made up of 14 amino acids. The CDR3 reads CASSYSGEGVEQFF. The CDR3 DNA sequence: TGTGCCAGCAGTTACTCGGGGGAGGGTGTTGAGCAGTTCTTC.

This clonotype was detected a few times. The CDR3 DNA is TGTGCCAGCAGTTCCCGGACTAGCGCGTACGAGCAGTACTTC. This sequence encodes CASSSRTSAYEQYF. The rearrangement links TRBV27 to TRBJ2-7; 9 nucleotides line up with TRBD2. The CDR3 has 14 amino acids. Germline V gene sequence: CDR1 MNHEY, CDR2 SMNVEV (reference sequence). V trimming: 4 bases; J trimming: 4 bases; junction bases outside the gene matches: 5.

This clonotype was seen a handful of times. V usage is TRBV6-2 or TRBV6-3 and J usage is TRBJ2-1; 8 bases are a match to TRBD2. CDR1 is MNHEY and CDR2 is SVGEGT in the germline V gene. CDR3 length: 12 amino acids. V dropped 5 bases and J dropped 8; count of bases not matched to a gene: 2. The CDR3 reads CASSPLADEQFF. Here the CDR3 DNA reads TGTGCCAGCAGTCCACTAGCGGATGAGCAGTTCTTC.

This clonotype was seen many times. In DNA, the CDR3 is TGTGCCAGCTCACCTGCATTGAACACTGAAGCTTTCTTT. This sequence encodes CASSPALNTEAFF. This chain joins TRBV18 and TRBJ1-1; D is uncertain. Trimming took off 3 bases at V and 0 bases at J, with 5 bases between the two ends. Germline V CDR1 and CDR2: KGHSH, LQKENI. The CDR3 totals 13 residues.

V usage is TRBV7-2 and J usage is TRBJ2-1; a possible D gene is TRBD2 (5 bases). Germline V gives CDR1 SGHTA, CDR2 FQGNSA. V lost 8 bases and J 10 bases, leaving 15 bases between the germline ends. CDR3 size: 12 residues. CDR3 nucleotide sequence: TGTGCCAGCTCCCCTAGCTTTCTCGAGCAGTTCTTC. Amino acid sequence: CASSPSFLEQFF.

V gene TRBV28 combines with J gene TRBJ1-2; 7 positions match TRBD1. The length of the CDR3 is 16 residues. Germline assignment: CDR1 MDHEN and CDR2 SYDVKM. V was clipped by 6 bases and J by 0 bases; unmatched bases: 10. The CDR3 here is CASRENRGGSNYGYTF. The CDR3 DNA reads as TGTGCCAGCAGGGAAAACAGGGGCGGCTCTAACTATGGCTACACCTTC.

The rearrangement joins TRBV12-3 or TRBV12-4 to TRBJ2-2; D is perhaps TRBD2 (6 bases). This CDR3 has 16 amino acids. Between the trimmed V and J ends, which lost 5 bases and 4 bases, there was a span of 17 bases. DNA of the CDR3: TGTGCCAGCAGTCCCCAGGGCAGGGAGGTCACCGGGGAGCTGTTTTTT. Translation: CASSPQGREVTGELFF.

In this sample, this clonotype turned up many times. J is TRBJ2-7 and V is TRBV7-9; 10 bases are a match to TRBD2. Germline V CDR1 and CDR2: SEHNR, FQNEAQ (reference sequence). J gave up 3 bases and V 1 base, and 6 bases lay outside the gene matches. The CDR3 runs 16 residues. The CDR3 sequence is CASSLDVWTSGYEQYF. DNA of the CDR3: TGTGCCAGCAGCTTAGATGTCTGGACTAGCGGCTACGAGCAGTACTTC.

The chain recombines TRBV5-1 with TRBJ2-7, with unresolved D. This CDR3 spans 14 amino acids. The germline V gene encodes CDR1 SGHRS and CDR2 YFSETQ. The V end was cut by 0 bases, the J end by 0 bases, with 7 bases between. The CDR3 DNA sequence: TGCGCCAGCAGCTTGGAGAGCAGCTCCTACGAGCAGTACTTC. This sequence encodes CASSLESSSYEQYF.

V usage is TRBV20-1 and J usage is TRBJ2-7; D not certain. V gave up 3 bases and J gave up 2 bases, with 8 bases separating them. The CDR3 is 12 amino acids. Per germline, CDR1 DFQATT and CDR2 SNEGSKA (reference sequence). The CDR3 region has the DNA TGCAGTGCTAGTGAGGCCGCCTACGAGCAGTACTTC. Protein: CSASEAAYEQYF.

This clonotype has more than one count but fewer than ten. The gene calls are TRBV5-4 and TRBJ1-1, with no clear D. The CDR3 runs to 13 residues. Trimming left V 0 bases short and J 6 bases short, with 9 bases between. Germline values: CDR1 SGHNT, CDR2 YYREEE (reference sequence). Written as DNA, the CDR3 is TGTGCCAGCAGCTTGGATCCGAGAGCTGAAGCTTTCTTT. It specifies CASSLDPRAEAFF.

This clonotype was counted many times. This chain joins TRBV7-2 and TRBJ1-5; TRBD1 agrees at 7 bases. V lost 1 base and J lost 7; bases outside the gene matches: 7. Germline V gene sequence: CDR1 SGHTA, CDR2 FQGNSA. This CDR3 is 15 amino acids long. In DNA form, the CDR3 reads TGTGCCAGCAGCTTAGTCGGACAGGCGGGGCAGCCCCAGCATTTT. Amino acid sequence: CASSLVGQAGQPQHF.

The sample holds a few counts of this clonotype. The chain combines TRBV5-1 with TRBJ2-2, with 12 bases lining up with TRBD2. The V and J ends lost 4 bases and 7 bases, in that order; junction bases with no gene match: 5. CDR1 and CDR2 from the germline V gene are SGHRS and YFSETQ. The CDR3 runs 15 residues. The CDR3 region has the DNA TGCGCCAGCAGCCCTGGACTAGCGGGGAGCGGGGAGCTGTTTTTT. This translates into CASSPGLAGSGELFF.

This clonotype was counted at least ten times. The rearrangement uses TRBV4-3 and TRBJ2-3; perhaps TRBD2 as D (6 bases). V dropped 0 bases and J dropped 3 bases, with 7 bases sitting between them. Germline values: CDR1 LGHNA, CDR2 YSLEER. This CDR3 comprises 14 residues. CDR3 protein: CASSQEGGTDTQYF. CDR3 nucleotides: TGCGCCAGCAGCCAAGAGGGGGGTACAGATACGCAGTATTTT.

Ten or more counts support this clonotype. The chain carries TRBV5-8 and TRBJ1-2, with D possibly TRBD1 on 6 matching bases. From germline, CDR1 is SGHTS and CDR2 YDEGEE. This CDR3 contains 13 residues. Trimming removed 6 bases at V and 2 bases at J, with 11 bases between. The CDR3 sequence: CASNTGQNYGYTF. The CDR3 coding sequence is TGTGCCAGCAACACAGGACAGAACTATGGCTACACCTTC. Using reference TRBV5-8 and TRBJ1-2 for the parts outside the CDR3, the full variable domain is EAGVTQSPTHLIKTRGQQATLRCSPISGHTSVYWYQQALGLGLQFLLWYDEGEERNRGNFPPRFSGRQFPNYSSELNVNALELEDSALYLCASNTGQNYGYTFGSGTRLTVV.

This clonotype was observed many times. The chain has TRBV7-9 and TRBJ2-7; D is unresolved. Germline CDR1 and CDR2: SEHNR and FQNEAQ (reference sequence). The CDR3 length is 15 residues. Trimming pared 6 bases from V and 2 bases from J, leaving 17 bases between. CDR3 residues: CASSRPLGLPYEQYF. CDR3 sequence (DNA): TGTGCCAGCAGTCGACCCCTTGGCCTTCCCTACGAGCAGTACTTC.